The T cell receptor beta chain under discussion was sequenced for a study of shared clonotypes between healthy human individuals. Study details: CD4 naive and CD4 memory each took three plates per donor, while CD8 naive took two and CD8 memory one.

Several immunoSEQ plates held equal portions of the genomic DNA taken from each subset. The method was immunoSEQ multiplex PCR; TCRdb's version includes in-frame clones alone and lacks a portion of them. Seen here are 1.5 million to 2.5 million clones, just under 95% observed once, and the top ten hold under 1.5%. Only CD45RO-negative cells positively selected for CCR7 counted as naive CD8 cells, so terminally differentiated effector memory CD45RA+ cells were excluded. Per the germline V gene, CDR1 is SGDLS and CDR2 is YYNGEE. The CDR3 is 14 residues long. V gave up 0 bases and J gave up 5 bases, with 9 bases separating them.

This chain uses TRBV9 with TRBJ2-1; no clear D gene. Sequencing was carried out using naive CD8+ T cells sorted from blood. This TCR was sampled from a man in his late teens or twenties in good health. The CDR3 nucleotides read TGTGCCAGCAGCGTAGTCTGGAGTGACAATGAGCAGTTCTTC. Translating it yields CASSVVWSDNEQFF.